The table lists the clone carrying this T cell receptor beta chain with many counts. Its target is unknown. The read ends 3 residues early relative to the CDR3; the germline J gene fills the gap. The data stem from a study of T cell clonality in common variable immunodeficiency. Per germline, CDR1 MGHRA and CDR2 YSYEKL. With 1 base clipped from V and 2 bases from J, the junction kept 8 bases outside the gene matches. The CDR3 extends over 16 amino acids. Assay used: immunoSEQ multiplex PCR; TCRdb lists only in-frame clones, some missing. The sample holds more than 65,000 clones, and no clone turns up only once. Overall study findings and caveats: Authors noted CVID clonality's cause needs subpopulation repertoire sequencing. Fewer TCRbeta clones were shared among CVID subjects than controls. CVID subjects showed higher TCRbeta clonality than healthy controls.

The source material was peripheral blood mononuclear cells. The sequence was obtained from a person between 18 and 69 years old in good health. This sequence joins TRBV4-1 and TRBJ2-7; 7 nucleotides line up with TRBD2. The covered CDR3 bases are TGCGCCAGCAGCCAAGTGAGTGGCCTAGCGGCCTACGAG. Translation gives CASSQVSGLAAYE. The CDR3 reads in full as CASSQVSGLAAYEQYF.